This T cell receptor beta chain was retrieved from a study of blood T cell repertoires in COVID-19. CDR3 length: 14 residues. CDR1 is SGHRS and CDR2 is YFSETQ in the germline V gene. V gave up 0 bases and J gave up 1 base, with 7 bases separating them. TCRdb's copy holds only in-frame clones and misses some; the assay was immunoSEQ multiplex PCR. The sample has 75,000 to 90,000 clones, about 92% seen once; the top ten hold 5% to 7%. This clone has just one count. The same CDR3 also results from other DNA sequences found in this sample. Patients at the Seattle site were enrolled during active infection and followed longitudinally.

J is TRBJ1-1 and V is TRBV5-1; D is possibly TRBD1 (5 bases). The source material was peripheral blood. The TCR originated in a man in his late teens or twenties with COVID-19, enrolled during active disease. The CDR3 DNA sequence: TGCGCCAGCAGCTTGGCCGGGGGGAACACTGAAGCTTTCTTT. It encodes CASSLAGGNTEAFF.